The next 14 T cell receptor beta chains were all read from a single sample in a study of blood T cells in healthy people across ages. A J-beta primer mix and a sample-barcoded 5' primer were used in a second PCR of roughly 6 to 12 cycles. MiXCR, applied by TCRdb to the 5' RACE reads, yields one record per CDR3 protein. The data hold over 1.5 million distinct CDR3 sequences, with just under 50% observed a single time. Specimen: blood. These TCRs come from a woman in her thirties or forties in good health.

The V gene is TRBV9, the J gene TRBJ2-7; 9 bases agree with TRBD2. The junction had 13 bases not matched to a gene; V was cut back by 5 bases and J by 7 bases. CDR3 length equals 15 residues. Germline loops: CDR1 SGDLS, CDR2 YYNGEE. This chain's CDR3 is CASSAGAGGYNEQYF. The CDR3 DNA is TGTGCCAGCAGTGCTGGTGCGGGGGGGTACAATGAGCAGTACTTC.

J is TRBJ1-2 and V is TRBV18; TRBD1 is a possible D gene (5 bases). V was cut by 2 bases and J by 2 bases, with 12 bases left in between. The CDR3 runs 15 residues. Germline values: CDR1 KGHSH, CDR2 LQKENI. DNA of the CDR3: TGTGCCAGCTCACCAAAGGAGGGGCTGAACTATGGCTACACCTTC. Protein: CASSPKEGLNYGYTF.

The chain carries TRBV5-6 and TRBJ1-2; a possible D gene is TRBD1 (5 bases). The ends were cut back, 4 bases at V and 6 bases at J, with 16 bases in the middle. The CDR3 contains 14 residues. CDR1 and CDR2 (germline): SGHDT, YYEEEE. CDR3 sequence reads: CASSGDSITNGYTF. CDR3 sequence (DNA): TGTGCCAGCAGCGGGGACTCAATTACAAATGGCTACACCTTC.

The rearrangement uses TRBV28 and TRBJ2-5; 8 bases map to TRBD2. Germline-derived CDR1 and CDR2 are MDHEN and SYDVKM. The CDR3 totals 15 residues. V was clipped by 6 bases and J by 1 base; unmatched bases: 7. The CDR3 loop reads CASRPTSATQETQYF. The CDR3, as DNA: TGTGCCAGCAGGCCGACTAGCGCAACCCAAGAGACCCAGTACTTC.

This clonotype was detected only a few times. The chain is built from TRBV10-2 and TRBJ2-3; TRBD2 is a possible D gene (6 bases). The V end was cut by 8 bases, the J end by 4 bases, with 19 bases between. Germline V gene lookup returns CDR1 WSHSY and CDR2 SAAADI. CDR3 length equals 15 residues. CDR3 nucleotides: TGCGCCAGCCAAGGGGTAGCGGCAGGTGCAGATACGCAGTATTTT. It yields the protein CASQGVAAGADTQYF.

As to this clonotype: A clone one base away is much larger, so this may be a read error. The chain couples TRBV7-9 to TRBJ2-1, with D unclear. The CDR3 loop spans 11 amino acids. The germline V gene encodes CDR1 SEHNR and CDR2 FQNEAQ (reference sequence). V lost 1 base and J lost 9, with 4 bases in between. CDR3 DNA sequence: TGTGCCAGCAGCTTAGAGGCTGAGCAGTTCTTC. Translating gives CASSLEAEQFF.

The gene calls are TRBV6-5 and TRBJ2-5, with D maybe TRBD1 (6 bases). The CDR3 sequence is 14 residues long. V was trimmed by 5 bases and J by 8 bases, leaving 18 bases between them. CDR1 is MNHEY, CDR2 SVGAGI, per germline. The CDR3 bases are TGTGCCAGCAGTAGCCAACAGGGCCTGATCACCCAGTACTTC. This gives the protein CASSSQQGLITQYF.

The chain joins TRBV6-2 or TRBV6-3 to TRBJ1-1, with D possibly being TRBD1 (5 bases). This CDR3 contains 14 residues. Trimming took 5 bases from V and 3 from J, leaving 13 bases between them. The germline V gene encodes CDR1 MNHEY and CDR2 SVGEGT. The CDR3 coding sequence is TGTGCCAGCAGTCGGGGACCTTCCTACACTGAAGCTTTCTTT. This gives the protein CASSRGPSYTEAFF.

CDR3 sequence: CASSPAWGVEHEQYF. Here the CDR3 DNA reads TGTGCCAGCAGCCCCGCGTGGGGGGTTGAGCACGAGCAGTACTTC. This sequence joins TRBV6-2 or TRBV6-3 and TRBJ2-4; a possible D gene is TRBD2 (6 bases). The J call is doubtful: the DNA matches TRBJ2-7 better. Germline CDR1 and CDR2: MNHEY and SVGEGT. The CDR3 contains 15 residues.

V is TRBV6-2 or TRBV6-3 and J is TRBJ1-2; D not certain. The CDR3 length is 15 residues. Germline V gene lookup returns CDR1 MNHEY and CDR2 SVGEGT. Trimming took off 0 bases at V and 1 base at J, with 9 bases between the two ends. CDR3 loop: CASSYSTGINYGYTF. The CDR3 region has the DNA TGTGCCAGCAGTTACTCGACGGGAATTAACTATGGCTACACCTTC.

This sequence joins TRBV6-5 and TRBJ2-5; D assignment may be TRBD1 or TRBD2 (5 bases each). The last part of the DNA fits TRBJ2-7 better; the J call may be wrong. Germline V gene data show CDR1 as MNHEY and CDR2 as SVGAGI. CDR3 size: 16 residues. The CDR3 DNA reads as TGTGCCAGCAGTTACTCCGGGACCGCGGGCGGGTCCGAGCAGTACTTC. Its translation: CASSYSGTAGGSEQYF.

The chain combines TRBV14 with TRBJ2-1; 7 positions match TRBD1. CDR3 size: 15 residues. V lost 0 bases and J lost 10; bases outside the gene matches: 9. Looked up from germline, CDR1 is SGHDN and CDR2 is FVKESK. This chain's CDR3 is CASSQETGTVFEQFF. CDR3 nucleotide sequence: TGTGCCAGCAGCCAAGAAACCGGGACAGTCTTCGAGCAGTTCTTC.

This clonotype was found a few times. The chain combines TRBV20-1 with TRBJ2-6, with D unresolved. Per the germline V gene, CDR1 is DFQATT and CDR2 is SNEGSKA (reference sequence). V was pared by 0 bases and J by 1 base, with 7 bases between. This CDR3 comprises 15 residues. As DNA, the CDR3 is TGCAGTGCTAGAGATTGGGGTTCTGGGGCCAACGTCCTGACTTTC. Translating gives CSARDWGSGANVLTF.

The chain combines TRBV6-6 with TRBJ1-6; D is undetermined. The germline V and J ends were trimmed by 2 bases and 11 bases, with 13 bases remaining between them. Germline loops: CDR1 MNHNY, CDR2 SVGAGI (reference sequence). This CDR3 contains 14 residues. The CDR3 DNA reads TGTGCCAGCAGTTACGGGGAAAGTAGTACACCCCTCCACTTT. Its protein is CASSYGESSTPLHF.